The source of this TCR delta chain is a study of γδ T cells in repeated Plasmodium falciparum infection. Background on the study: Sampling occurred at baseline, pre-infection for selected infections, and 21 days post-infection.

Flow sorting of PBMC yielded separate Vgamma9/Vdelta2+ and Vdelta2-negative gammadelta T cell populations for bulk repertoire analysis. This CDR3 has 14 amino acids. V lost 3 bases and J lost 8; bases outside the gene matches: 7. Germline V gene lookup returns CDR1 GEAIGNYY and CDR2 EKD. TCRdb re-processed the multiplex PCR reads using CATT. Here the sample spans roughly 93,000 delta-chain clones, 0.75% to 1% being singletons. The sequencing input was gamma-delta T cells from blood. This sequence was found in a pool of human donors (malaria-infected and uninfected, not separated). The V call is TRDV2, the J call TRDJ1, with 11 bases identical to TRDD3. In the absence of a J gene in TCRdb, the DNA was matched to germline to assign it here. The CDR3 DNA is TGTGCCTGTGACTCTCTGGGGGATACCTCGAAACTCATCTTT. As protein: CACDSLGDTSKLIF.